These 17 T cell receptor beta chains were sequenced from one sample in a study of cytomegalovirus exposure and HLA in healthy donors. Profiled with immunoSEQ multiplex PCR; TCRdb holds only in-frame clones, not every one. The repertoire includes 68,000 or so clones, around 95% of them detected once, and 2% to 2.5% sits in the top ten. The sequenced sample consisted of PBMCs. The receptors here all came from a young man in good health and CMV-seronegative.

The chain joins TRBV4-1 to TRBJ2-5; 7 positions agree with TRBD1. The J call is doubtful: the DNA matches TRBJ2-7 better. The CDR3 has 15 residues. Germline lookup yields CDR1 MGHRA and CDR2 YSYEKL. Written as DNA, the CDR3 is TGCGCCAGCAGCCAAGAACGGCCAGGGGGCTACGAGCAGTACTTC. It codes for CASSQERPGGYEQYF.

There are a few counts of this clone. The rearrangement joins TRBV19 to TRBJ2-2, with D perhaps TRBD2 (6 bases). The CDR3 has 14 residues. The V gene's germline CDR1 is LNHDA and CDR2 SQIVND (reference sequence). Deletions cut 6 bases from V and 1 base from J, with 9 bases between. CDR3 bases: TGTGCCAGTAGCCAGGGACTGAACACCGGGGAGCTGTTTTTT. This translates into CASSQGLNTGELFF.

V is TRBV5-6 and J is TRBJ1-1, with D maybe TRBD1 (6 bases). Germline lookup yields CDR1 SGHDT and CDR2 YYEEEE. The V gene lost 4 bases and the J gene lost 1 base, with 11 bases spanning the gap. This CDR3 has 14 amino acids. The CDR3 region is CASSPGTRNTEAFF. CDR3 DNA sequence: TGTGCCAGCAGCCCTGGGACAAGGAACACTGAAGCTTTCTTT. The variable domain in full, with the rest retrieved from reference TRBV5-6 and TRBJ1-1, is DAGVTQSPTHLIKTRGQQVTLRCSPKSGHDTVSWYQQALGQGPQFIFQYYEEEERQRGNFPDRFSGHQFPNYSSELNVNALLLGDSALYLCASSPGTRNTEAFFGQGTRLTVV.

V is TRBV19 and J is TRBJ2-7; the match to TRBD2 covers 9 bases. Germline CDR1 reads LNHDA; CDR2 reads SQIVND (reference sequence). V lost 5 bases to trimming and J lost 7 bases; unmatched junction nucleotides: 12. This CDR3 region has 15 residues. The CDR3 DNA is TGTGCCAGTAGTTCCATTAGCGGGAGAGCGGGTGAGCAGTACTTC. It yields the protein CASSSISGRAGEQYF.

This clone was picked up one time. The chain combines TRBV11-3 with TRBJ2-7; D possibly corresponds to TRBD1 (5 bases). Per the germline V gene, CDR1 is SGHNT and CDR2 is YENEEA. The V gene lost 3 bases and the J gene lost 6 bases, with 12 bases spanning the gap. The CDR3 is 13 amino acids. DNA of the CDR3: TGTGCCAGCAGCTTGTCTCAGGGTTTCGAGCAGTACTTC. This gives the protein CASSLSQGFEQYF. Using reference TRBV11-3 and TRBJ2-7 for the parts outside the CDR3, the full variable domain is EAGVVQSPRYKIIEKKQPVAFWCNPISGHNTLYWYLQNLGQGPELLIRYENEEAVDDSQLPKDRFSAERLKGVDSTLKIQPAELGDSAVYLCASSLSQGFEQYFGPGTRLTVT.

This chain connects TRBV29-1 to TRBJ2-1, with D tentatively TRBD2 (6 bases). There are 15 residues in the CDR3. Trimming left V 7 bases short and J 2 bases short, with 18 bases between. Germline V gene sequence: CDR1 SQVTM, CDR2 ANQGSEA. The DNA for the CDR3 is TGCAGCGCCCCGGGTTTGCGGGGACCCTACAATGAGCAGTTCTTC. Translation: CSAPGLRGPYNEQFF.

This CDR3 is CASSSGGSYEQYF. In DNA form, the CDR3 reads TGTGCCAGCAGTTCCGGGGGTTCCTACGAGCAGTACTTC. The rearrangement joins TRBV28 to TRBJ2-7, with D perhaps matching TRBD2 (6 bases). Trimming took off 4 bases at V and 1 base at J, with 8 bases between the two ends. Per the germline V gene, CDR1 is MDHEN and CDR2 is SYDVKM. There are 13 residues in the CDR3. Full variable domain (outside the CDR3, taken from reference TRBV28 and TRBJ2-7): DVKVTQSSRYLVKRTGEKVFLECVQDMDHENMFWYRQDPGLGLRLIYFSYDVKMKEKGDIPEGYSVSREKKERFSLILESASTNQTSMYLCASSSGGSYEQYFGPGTRLTVT.

The sample holds one count of this clone. CDR3 amino acids: CSAKRGFEAFF. The DNA of the CDR3 is TGCAGTGCTAAAAGGGGATTTGAAGCTTTCTTT. The chain uses TRBV20-1 and TRBJ1-1; TRBD1 is a possible D gene (5 bases). V was cut by 4 bases and J by 7 bases, with 10 bases left in between. CDR1 is DFQATT, CDR2 SNEGSKA, per germline (reference sequence). The CDR3 covers 11 residues.

DNA of the CDR3: TGCGCCAGCAGCCAAGATTCGCTCGGACAGGGTGAAAACACCATATATTTT. This translates into CASSQDSLGQGENTIYF. The chain combines TRBV4-1 with TRBJ1-3; 8 bases agree with TRBD1. The CDR3 runs 17 residues. Germline lookup yields CDR1 MGHRA and CDR2 YSYEKL. Losses at the gene ends were 0 bases for V and 6 bases for J; bases not matched to a gene: 10.

This chain links TRBV14 with TRBJ1-1, with D unresolved. CDR1 is SGHDN, CDR2 FVKESK, per germline. This CDR3 spans 14 amino acids. V dropped 3 bases and J dropped 0 bases, with 8 bases sitting between them. In DNA form, the CDR3 reads TGTGCCAGCAGCCACCGGGATATGAACACTGAAGCTTTCTTT. Protein product: CASSHRDMNTEAFF.

The chain has TRBV10-3 and TRBJ1-1; no definite D call. V lost 3 bases to trimming and J lost 7 bases, with 9 bases between them. Germline values: CDR1 ENHRY, CDR2 SYGVKD. This CDR3 spans 12 amino acids. Here the CDR3 reads CAISEGRGEAFF. The CDR3 DNA reads as TGTGCCATCAGTGAAGGGCGGGGTGAAGCTTTCTTT.

The gene calls are TRBV19 and TRBJ1-1; TRBD1 matches 10 bases. Germline assignment: CDR1 LNHDA and CDR2 SQIVND (reference sequence). The CDR3 has 12 amino acids. V dropped 10 bases and J dropped 6; count of bases not matched to a gene: 5. CDR3 DNA sequence: TGTGCCACGGGACAGGGGTTTTCTGAAGCTTTCTTT. Translation: CATGQGFSEAFF.

V usage is TRBV28 and J usage is TRBJ2-7; 7 bases map to TRBD1. Trimming took 7 bases from V and 2 from J; bases not matched to a gene: 5. The germline V gene encodes CDR1 MDHEN and CDR2 SYDVKM. This CDR3 spans 13 amino acids. The CDR3 protein is CASTTGDPYEQYF. DNA for the CDR3: TGTGCCAGCACAACAGGGGACCCCTACGAGCAGTACTTC.

V and J are TRBV19 and TRBJ1-2, with 7 positions matching TRBD1. The V gene's germline CDR1 is LNHDA and CDR2 SQIVND (reference sequence). The CDR3 totals 15 residues. V shed 4 bases, J shed 4 bases, and the junction held 9 bases outside the gene matches. The CDR3 is CASSTYRGPRYGYTF. The CDR3 DNA follows: TGTGCCAGTAGTACCTACAGGGGCCCCCGCTATGGCTACACCTTC. Drawing the rest from reference TRBV19 and TRBJ1-2, the complete variable domain is DGGITQSPKYLFRKEGQNVTLSCEQNLNHDAMYWYRQDPGQGLRLIYYSQIVNDFQKGDIAEGYSVSREKKESFPLTVTSAQKNPTAFYLCASSTYRGPRYGYTFGSGTRLTVV.

DNA of the CDR3: TGTGCCAGCAGCCTACAGGGGGCTGGGACTAATGAAAAACTGTTTTTT. Translating gives CASSLQGAGTNEKLFF. V and J are TRBV5-6 and TRBJ1-4; 9 bases line up with TRBD1. Trimming took 4 bases from V and 2 from J; bases not matched to a gene: 6. This CDR3 is built from 16 residues. Germline V gene lookup returns CDR1 SGHDT and CDR2 YYEEEE. Supplemented by reference TRBV5-6 and TRBJ1-4, the full variable domain reads DAGVTQSPTHLIKTRGQQVTLRCSPKSGHDTVSWYQQALGQGPQFIFQYYEEEERQRGNFPDRFSGHQFPNYSSELNVNALLLGDSALYLCASSLQGAGTNEKLFFGSGTQLSVL.

This rearrangement joins TRBV15 to TRBJ2-1, with a tentative D call TRBD2 (6 bases). Germline V CDR1 and CDR2: LNHNV, YYDKDF (reference sequence). V was shortened by 1 base and J by 6 bases, with 13 bases between the two germline ends. The CDR3 has 15 amino acids. In DNA form, the CDR3 reads TGTGCCACCAGCAGAGGGAGGGGAACCGCCAATGAGCAGTTCTTC. It codes for CATSRGRGTANEQFF. The full variable domain, its missing parts supplied by reference TRBV15 and TRBJ2-1, is DAMVIQNPRYQVTQFGKPVTLSCSQTLNHNVMYWYQQKSSQAPKLLFHYYDKDFNNEADTPDNFQSRRPNTSFCFLDIRSPGLGDTAMYLCATSRGRGTANEQFFGPGTRLTVL.

In its sample, this clone was seen once. The rearrangement uses TRBV7-2 and TRBJ1-3, with TRBD1 as a possible D gene (5 bases). V was clipped by 3 bases and J by 0 bases, with 15 bases between them. Germline-derived CDR1 and CDR2 are SGHTA and FQGNSA. The CDR3 contains 17 residues. CDR3 protein: CASSFHYAGRSGNTIYF. As DNA, the CDR3 is TGTGCCAGCAGCTTCCATTACGCAGGGCGCTCTGGAAACACCATATATTTT. The full variable domain, rest sourced from reference TRBV7-2 and TRBJ1-3, is GAGVSQSPSNKVTEKGKDVELRCDPISGHTALYWYRQSLGQGLEFLIYFQGNSAPDKSGLPSDRFSAERTGGSVSTLTIQRTQQEDSAVYLCASSFHYAGRSGNTIYFGEGSWLTVV.